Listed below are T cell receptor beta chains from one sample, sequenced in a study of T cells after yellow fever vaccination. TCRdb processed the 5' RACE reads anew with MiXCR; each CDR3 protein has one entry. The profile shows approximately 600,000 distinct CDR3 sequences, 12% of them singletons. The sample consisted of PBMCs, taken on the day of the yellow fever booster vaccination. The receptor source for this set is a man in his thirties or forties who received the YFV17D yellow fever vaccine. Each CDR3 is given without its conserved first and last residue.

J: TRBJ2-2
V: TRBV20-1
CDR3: SAREAGELF

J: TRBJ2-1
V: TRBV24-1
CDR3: ATSDPTETRQF

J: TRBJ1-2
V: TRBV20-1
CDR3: SAEDAVGGYT

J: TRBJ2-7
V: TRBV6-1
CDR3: ASTQRTGGEQY

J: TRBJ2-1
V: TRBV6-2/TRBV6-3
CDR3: ASSTLAGPSYNEQF

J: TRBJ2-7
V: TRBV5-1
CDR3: ASSLRAPGGEQY

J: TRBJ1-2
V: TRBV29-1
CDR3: SVPTGFGYT

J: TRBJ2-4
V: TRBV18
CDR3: ASSPLGGGSRDIQY

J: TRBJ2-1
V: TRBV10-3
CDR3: ATHEDSSEQF

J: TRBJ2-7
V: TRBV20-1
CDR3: SARDSGSTNEQY

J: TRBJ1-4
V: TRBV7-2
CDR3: ASSQGTGGATNEKLF

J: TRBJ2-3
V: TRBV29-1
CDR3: SVQGGTDTQY

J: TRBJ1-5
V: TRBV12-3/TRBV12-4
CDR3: ASSTGGYQPQH

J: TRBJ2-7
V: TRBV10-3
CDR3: ATGLDDYEQY

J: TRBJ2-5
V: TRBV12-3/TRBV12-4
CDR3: ASETGGQETQY

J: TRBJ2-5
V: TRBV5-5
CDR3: ASSLGPSPQETQY

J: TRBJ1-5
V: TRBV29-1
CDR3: SVSQEGNQPQH

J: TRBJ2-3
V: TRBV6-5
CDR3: ASSYSRLADPTDTQY